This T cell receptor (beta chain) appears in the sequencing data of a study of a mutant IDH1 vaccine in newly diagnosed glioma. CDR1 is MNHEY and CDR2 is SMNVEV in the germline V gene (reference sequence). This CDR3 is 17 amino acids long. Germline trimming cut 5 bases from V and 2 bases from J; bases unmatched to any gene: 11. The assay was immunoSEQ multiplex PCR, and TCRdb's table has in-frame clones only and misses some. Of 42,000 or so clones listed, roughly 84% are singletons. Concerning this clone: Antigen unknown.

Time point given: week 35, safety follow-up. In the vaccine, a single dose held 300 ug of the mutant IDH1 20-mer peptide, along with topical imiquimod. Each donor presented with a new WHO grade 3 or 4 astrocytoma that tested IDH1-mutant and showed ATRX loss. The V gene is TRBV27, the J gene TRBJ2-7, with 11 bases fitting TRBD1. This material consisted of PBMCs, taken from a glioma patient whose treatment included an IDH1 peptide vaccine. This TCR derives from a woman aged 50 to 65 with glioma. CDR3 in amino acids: CASSRGQGAFEPYEQYF. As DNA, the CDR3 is TGTGCCAGCAGTCGAGGACAGGGGGCCTTCGAGCCCTACGAGCAGTACTTC.